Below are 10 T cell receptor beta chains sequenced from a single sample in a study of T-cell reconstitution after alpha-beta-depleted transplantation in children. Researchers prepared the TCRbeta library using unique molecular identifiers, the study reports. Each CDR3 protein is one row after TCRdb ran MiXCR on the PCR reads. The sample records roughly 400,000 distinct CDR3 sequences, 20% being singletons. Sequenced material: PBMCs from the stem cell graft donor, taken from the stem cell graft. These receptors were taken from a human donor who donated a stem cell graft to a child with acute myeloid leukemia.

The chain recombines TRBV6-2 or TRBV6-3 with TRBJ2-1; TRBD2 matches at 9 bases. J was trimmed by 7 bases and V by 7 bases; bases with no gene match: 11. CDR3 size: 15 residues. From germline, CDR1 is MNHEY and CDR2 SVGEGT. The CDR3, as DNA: TGTGCCAGCAATAAGCGGGAGGTTTCTCGAAATGAGCAGTTCTTC. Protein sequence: CASNKREVSRNEQFF.

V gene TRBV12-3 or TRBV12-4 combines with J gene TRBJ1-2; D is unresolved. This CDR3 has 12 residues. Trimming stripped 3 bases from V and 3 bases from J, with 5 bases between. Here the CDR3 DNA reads TGTGCCAGCAGTTTTACCGACTATGGCTACACCTTC. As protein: CASSFTDYGYTF.

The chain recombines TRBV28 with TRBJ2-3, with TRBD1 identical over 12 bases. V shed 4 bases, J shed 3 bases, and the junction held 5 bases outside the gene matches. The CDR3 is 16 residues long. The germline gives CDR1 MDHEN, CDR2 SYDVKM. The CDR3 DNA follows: TGTGCCAGCAGTTCACGGGACAGGGGGCCAACAGATACGCAGTATTTT. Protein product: CASSSRDRGPTDTQYF.

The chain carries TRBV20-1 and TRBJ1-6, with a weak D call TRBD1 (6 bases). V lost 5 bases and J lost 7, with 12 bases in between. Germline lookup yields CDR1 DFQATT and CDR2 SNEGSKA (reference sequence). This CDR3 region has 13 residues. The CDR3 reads CSASGTSNSPLHF. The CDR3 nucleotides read TGCAGTGCTTCCGGGACATCCAATTCACCCCTCCACTTT.

DNA of the CDR3: TGTGCCAGCTCACCAGTCGGGAGCTCCTACAATGAGCAGTTCTTC. It codes for CASSPVGSSYNEQFF. The chain is built from TRBV18 and TRBJ2-1; TRBD2 is a possible D gene (6 bases). Germline V lookup: CDR1 KGHSH, CDR2 LQKENI. This CDR3 region has 15 residues. V gave up 2 bases and J gave up 0 bases, with 8 bases separating them.

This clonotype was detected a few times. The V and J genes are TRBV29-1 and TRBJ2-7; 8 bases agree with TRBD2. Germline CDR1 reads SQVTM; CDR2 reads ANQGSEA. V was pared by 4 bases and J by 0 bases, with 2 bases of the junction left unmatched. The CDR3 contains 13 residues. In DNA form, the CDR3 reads TGCAGCGTTGTTAGCGGGGCCTCCTACGAGCAGTACTTC. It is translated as CSVVSGASYEQYF.

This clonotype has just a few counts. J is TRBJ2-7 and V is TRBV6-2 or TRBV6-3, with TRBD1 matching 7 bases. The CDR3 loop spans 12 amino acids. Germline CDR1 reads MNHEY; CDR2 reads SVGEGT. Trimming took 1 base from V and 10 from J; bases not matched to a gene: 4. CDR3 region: CASSYWDSRQYF. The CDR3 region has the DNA TGTGCCAGCAGTTACTGGGACAGCAGACAGTACTTC.

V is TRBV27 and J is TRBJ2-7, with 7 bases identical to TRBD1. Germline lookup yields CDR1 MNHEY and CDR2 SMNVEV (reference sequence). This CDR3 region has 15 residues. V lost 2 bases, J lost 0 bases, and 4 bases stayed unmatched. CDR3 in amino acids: CASSLNEGASYEQYF. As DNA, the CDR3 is TGTGCCAGCAGTTTAAATGAGGGGGCCTCCTACGAGCAGTACTTC.

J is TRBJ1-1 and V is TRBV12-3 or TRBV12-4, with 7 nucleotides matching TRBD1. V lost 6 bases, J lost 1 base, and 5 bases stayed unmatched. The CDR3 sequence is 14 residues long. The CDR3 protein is CASSLRTGNTEAFF. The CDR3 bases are TGTGCCAGCAGCCTACGGACAGGGAACACTGAAGCTTTCTTT.

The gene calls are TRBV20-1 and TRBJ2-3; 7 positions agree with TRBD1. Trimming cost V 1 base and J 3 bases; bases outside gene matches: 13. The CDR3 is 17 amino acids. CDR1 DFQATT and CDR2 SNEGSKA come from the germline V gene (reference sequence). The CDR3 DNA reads TGCAGTGCTAGAGGGACGTTGTCGCCAGGGGGAACAGATACGCAGTATTTT. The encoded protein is CSARGTLSPGGTDTQYF.